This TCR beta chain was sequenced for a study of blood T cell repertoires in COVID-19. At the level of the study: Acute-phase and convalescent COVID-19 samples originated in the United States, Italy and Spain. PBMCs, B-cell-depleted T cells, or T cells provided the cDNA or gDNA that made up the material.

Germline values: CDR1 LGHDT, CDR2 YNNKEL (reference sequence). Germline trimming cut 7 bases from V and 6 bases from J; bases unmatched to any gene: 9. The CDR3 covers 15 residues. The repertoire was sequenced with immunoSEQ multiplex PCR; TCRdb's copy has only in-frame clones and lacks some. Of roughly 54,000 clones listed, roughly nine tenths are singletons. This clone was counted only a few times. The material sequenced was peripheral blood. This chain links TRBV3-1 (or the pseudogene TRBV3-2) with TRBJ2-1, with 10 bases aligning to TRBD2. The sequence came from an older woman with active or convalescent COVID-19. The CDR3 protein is CASTRGRTSGNEQFF. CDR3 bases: TGTGCCAGCACCCGAGGTCGGACTAGCGGCAATGAGCAGTTCTTC.